This T cell receptor (beta chain) was observed in a study of T cell responses to AZD1222 COVID-19 vaccine. Study-wide points: Spike-specific TCR breadth and depth grew following two AZD1222 doses. Targeting of unmutated variant regions was reportedly seen in nearly half of spike-specific TCRs.

V dropped 5 bases and J dropped 4 bases, with 19 bases sitting between them. This CDR3 region has 16 residues. CDR1 and CDR2 from the germline V gene are LGHDT and YNNKEL (reference sequence). Whether given at about 4 or about 12 weeks, second doses were pooled. About this clone itself: Its cognate antigen is unknown.

TCRdb's table, derived via immunoSEQ multiplex PCR, lists solely in-frame clones and lacks some. The sample holds about 180,000 clones; roughly 88% are singletons and the top ten take approximately 10%. This receptor was identified in an adult who received the AZD1222 COVID-19 vaccine. The source material was peripheral blood, sampled 28 days after the second AZD1222 dose. The chain couples TRBV3-1 (or the pseudogene TRBV3-2) to TRBJ2-3, with D possibly TRBD1 on 6 matching bases. The CDR3 DNA reads as TGTGCCAGCAGCAAACAGGGTTGGGGAACGGCAGATACGCAGTATTTT. Its translation is CASSKQGWGTADTQYF.